This TCR beta chain is drawn from a study of Graves' ophthalmopathy and Graves' hyperthyroidism. Study context: Upon initial diagnosis and before any treatment, peripheral blood was collected. Study results and caveats: Blood also harbored most expanded thyroid clonotypes above 0.001 frequency. Prediction of ophthalmopathy progression reached about 71% sensitivity and approximately 73% specificity.

Points on this clonotype: What it binds is not known.

The TCR beta CDR3 regions underwent amplification from RNA transcripts. HTBI primers primed a first-round RT-PCR, and a second-round multiplex PCR followed. From the multiplex PCR reads, TCRdb called clonotypes with MiXCR, one entry per CDR3 protein. Among hundreds of thousands of distinct CDR3 sequences, 22% were seen once, and the ten largest hold around 6.5%. Material for sequencing was peripheral blood. The source of this sequence is a woman younger than 35 with stable Graves' hyperthyroidism. Some clones in this sample may be carry-over from other donors' samples.

The DNA for the CDR3 is TGCAGTGCCCAGACAGACTACGAGCAGTACTTC. It is translated as CSAQTDYEQYF. This chain connects TRBV20-1 to TRBJ2-7; weak D call: TRBD1 (5 bases). V lost 6 bases to trimming and J lost 3 bases, with 9 bases between them. CDR1 and CDR2 (germline): DFQATT, SNEGSKA (reference sequence). This CDR3 is 11 amino acids long.